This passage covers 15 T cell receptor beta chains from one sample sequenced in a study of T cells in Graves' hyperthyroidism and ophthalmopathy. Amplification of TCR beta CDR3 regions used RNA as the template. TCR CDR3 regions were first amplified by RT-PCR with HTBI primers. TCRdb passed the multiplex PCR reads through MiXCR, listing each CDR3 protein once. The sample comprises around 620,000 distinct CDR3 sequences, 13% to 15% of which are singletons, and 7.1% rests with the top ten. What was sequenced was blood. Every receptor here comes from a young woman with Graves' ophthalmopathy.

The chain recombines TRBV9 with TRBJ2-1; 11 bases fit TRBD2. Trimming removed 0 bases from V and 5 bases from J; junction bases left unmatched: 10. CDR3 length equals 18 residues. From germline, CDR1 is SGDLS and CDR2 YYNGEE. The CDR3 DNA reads TGTGCCAGCAGCGTAGTGAGTAGCGGGAGGGCCAAGAACAATGAGCAGTTCTTC. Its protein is CASSVVSSGRAKNNEQFF. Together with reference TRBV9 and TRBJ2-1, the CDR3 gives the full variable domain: DSGVTQTPKHLITATGQRVTLRCSPRSGDLSVYWYQQSLDQGLQFLIQYYNGEERAKGNILERFSAQQFPDLHSELNLSSLELGDSALYFCASSVVSSGRAKNNEQFFGPGTRLTVL.

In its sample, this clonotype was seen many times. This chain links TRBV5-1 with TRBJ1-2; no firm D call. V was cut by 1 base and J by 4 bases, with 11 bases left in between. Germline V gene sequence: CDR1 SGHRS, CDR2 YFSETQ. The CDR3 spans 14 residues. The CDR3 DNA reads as TGCGCCAGCAGCTTGAGTTCGGGATCCTATGGCTACACCTTC. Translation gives CASSLSSGSYGYTF.

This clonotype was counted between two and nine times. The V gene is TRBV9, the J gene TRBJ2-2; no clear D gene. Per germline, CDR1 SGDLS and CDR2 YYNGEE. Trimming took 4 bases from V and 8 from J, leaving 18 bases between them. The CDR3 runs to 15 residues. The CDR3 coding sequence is TGTGCCAGCAGCTCACCGGCCCGATCCCCTGGGGAGCTGTTTTTT. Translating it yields CASSSPARSPGELFF.

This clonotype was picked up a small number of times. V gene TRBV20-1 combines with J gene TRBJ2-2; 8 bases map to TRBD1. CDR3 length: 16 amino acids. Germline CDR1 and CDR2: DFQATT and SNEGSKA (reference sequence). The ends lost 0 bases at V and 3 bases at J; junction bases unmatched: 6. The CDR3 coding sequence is TGCAGTGCTAGAGATAGGGGGACAGGAGACACCGGGGAGCTGTTTTTT. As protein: CSARDRGTGDTGELFF.

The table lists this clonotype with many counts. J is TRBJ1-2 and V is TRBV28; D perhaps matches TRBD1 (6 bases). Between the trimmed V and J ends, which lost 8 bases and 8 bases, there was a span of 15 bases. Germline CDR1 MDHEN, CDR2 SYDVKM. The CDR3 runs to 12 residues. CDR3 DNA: TGTGCCAGCGGTCAGGGGTCCCTAGGCTACACCTTC. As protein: CASGQGSLGYTF.

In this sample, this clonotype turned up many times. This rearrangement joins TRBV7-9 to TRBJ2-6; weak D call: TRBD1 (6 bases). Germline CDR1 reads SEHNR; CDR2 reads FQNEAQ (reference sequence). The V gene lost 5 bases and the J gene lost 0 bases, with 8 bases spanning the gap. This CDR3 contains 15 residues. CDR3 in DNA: TGTGCCAGCAGCATCAGGGGCTCTGGGGCCAACGTCCTGACTTTC. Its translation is CASSIRGSGANVLTF.

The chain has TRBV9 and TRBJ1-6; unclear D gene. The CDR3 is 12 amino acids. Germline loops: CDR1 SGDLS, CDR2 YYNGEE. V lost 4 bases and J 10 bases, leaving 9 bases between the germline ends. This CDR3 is CASSPTDSPLHF. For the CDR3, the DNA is TGTGCCAGCAGCCCGACCGACTCACCCCTCCACTTT.

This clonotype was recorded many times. The CDR3 region is CASSVAETGNTEAFF. The CDR3 DNA is TGTGCCAGCAGCGTAGCCGAGACGGGGAACACTGAAGCTTTCTTT. The chain has TRBV9 and TRBJ1-1; D ambiguous. This CDR3 comprises 15 residues. Trimming shortened V by 0 bases and J by 1 base, and 10 bases separated the two germline ends. Germline CDR1 reads SGDLS; CDR2 reads YYNGEE.

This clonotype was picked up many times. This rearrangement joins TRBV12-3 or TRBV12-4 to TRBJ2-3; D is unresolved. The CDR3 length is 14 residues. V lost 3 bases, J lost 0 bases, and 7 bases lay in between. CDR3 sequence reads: CASSFIASTDTQYF. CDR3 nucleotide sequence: TGTGCCAGCAGTTTTATCGCAAGCACAGATACGCAGTATTTT.

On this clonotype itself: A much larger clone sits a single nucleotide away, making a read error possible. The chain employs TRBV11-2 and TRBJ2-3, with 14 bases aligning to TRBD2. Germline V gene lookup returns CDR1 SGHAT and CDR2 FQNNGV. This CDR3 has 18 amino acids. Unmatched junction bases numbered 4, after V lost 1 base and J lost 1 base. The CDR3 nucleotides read TGTGCCAGCAGCTTAGGACTAGCGGGAGGGCCGCGCACAGATACGCAGTATTTT. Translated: CASSLGLAGGPRTDTQYF.

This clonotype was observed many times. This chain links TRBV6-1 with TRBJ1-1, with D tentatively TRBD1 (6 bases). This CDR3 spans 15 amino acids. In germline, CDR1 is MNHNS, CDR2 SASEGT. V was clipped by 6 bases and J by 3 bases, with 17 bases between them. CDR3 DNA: TGTGCCAGCAGACCCCCCGGGACATTTCACACTGAAGCTTTCTTT. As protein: CASRPPGTFHTEAFF.

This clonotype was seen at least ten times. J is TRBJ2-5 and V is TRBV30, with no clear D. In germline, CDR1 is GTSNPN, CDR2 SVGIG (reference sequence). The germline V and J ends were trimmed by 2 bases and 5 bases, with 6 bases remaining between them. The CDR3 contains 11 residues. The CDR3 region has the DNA TGTGCCTGGAGTCTTTCGGAGACCCAGTACTTC. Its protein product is CAWSLSETQYF.

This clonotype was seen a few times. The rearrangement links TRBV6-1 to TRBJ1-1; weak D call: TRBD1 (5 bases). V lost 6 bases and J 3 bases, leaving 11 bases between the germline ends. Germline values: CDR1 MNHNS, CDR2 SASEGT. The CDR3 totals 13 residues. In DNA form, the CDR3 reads TGTGCCAGCAGCACTAGGGGATACACTGAAGCTTTCTTT. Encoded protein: CASSTRGYTEAFF.

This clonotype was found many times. The CDR3 DNA sequence: TGTGCCAGCAGTGTCACCGGGACAGGCTTTGACATCTACGAGCAGTACTTC. Its translation: CASSVTGTGFDIYEQYF. This chain uses TRBV6-1 with TRBJ2-7, with 8 bases that match TRBD1. V shed 4 bases and J 3 bases; nucleotides not matched to a gene: 14. The CDR3 runs 17 residues. From germline, CDR1 is MNHNS and CDR2 SASEGT.

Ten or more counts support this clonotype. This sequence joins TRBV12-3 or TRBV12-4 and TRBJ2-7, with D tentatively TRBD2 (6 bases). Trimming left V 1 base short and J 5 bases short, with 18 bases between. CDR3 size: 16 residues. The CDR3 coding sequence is TGTGCCAGCAGTTTAGACGGCCCGGGGCCGGGGGACGAGCAGTACTTC. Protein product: CASSLDGPGPGDEQYF.